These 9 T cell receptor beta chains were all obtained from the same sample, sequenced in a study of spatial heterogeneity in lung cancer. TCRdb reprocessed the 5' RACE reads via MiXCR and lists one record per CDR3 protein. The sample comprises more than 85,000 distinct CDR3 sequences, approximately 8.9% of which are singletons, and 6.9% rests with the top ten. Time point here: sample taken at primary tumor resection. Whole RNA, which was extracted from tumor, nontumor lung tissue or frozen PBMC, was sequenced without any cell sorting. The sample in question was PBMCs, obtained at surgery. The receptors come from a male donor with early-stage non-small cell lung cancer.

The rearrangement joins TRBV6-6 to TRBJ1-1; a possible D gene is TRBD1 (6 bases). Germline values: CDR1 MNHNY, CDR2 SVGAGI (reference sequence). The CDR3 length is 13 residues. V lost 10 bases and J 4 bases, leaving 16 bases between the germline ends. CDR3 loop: CATEGGGGTEAFF. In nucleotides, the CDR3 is TGTGCCACCGAGGGGGGCGGGGGCACTGAAGCTTTCTTT.

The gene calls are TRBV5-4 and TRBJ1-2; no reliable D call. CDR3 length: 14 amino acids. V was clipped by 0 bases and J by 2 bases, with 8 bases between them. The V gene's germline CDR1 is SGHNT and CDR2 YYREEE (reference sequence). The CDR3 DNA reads TGTGCCAGCAGCTTGGGTAGGACCAACTATGGCTACACCTTC. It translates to CASSLGRTNYGYTF. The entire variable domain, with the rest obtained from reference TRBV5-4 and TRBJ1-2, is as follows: ETGVTQSPTHLIKTRGQQVTLRCSSQSGHNTVSWYQQALGQGPQFIFQYYREEENGRGNFPPRFSGLQFPNYSSELNVNALELDDSALYLCASSLGRTNYGYTFGSGTRLTVV.

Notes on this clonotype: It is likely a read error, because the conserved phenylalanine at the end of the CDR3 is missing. The CDR3, as DNA: TGTGCCAGCAGTTTAGAAGATACGCAGTATTAT. This encodes CASSLEDTQYY. This rearrangement joins TRBV12-3 or TRBV12-4 to TRBJ2-3, with D unclear. This CDR3 contains 11 residues. With 1 base removed from V and 5 bases from J, the gap between germline ends came to 1 base.

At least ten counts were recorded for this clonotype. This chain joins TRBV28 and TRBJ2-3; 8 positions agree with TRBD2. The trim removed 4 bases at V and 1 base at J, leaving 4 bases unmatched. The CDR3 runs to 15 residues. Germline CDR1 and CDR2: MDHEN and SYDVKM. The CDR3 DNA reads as TGTGCCAGCAGTTCCTTAGCGGGACGCACAGATACGCAGTATTTT. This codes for CASSSLAGRTDTQYF.

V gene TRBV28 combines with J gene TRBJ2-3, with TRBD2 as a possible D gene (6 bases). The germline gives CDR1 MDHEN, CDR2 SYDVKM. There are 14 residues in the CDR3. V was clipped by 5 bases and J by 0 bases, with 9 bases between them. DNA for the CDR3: TGTGCCAGCAGTGGGACTTCTAGCACAGATACGCAGTATTTT. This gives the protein CASSGTSSTDTQYF. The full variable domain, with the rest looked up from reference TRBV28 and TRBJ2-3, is DVKVTQSSRYLVKRTGEKVFLECVQDMDHENMFWYRQDPGLGLRLIYFSYDVKMKEKGDIPEGYSVSREKKERFSLILESASTNQTSMYLCASSGTSSTDTQYFGPGTRLTVL.

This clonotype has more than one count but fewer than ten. CDR3 nucleotide sequence: TGTGCCAGCAGCTTCGCAGGGGGCGATCAGCCCCAGCATTTT. Protein product: CASSFAGGDQPQHF. The rearrangement uses TRBV3-1 and TRBJ1-5; 8 bases map to TRBD1. CDR1 and CDR2 from the germline V gene are LGHDT and YNNKEL (reference sequence). V lost 5 bases, J lost 5 bases, and 5 bases stayed unmatched. CDR3 length equals 14 residues. The variable domain in full, with the rest retrieved from reference TRBV3-1 and TRBJ1-5, is DTAVSQTPKYLVTQMGNDKSIKCEQNLGHDTMYWYKQDSKKFLKIMFSYNNKELIINETVPNRFSPKSPDKAHLNLHINSLELGDSAVYFCASSFAGGDQPQHFGDGTRLSIL.

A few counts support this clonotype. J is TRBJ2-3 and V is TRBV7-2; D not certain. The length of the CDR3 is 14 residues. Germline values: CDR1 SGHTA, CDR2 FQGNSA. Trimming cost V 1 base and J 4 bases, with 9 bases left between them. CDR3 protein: CASSLEAGPDTQYF. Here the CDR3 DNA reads TGTGCCAGCAGCTTAGAGGCAGGACCAGATACGCAGTATTTT. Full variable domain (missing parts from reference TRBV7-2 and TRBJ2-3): GAGVSQSPSNKVTEKGKDVELRCDPISGHTALYWYRQSLGQGLEFLIYFQGNSAPDKSGLPSDRFSAERTGGSVSTLTIQRTQQEDSAVYLCASSLEAGPDTQYFGPGTRLTVL.

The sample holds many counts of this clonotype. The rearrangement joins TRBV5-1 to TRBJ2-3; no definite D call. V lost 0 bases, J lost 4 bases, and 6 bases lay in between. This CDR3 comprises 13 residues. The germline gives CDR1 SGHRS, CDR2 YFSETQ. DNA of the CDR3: TGCGCCAGCAGCTTGGAGTCCCCAGATACGCAGTATTTT. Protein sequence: CASSLESPDTQYF.

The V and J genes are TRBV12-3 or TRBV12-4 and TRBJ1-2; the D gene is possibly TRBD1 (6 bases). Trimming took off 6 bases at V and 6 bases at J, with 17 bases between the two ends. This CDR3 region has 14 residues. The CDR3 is CASSPNRDFDGYTF. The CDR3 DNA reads TGTGCCAGCAGCCCTAACAGGGATTTCGATGGCTACACCTTC.